One sample yielded the 4 T cell receptor beta chains listed below, sequenced in a study of blood T cell repertoires in COVID-19. Profiled with immunoSEQ multiplex PCR; TCRdb holds only in-frame clones, not every one. The sample shows fewer than 200,000 clones, roughly 87% of them seen only once. Material for sequencing was peripheral blood. Receptor source: a young man who had recovered from COVID-19.

With regard to this clone: Distinct nucleotide sequences in the sample also encode this CDR3. This rearrangement joins TRBV5-1 to TRBJ2-7; 8 positions agree with TRBD1. CDR3 size: 14 residues. The germline gives CDR1 SGHRS, CDR2 YFSETQ. The V gene end was trimmed by 3 bases and the J gene end by 0 bases; junction bases not matched to a gene: 2. The CDR3 region is CASSSGTGSYEQYF. The CDR3 DNA sequence: TGCGCCAGCAGCTCCGGGACAGGCTCCTACGAGCAGTACTTC.

This clone was observed a single time. The chain links TRBV5-6 to TRBJ2-4; D may be TRBD1 (6 bases). The CDR3 contains 14 residues. V lost 4 bases and J 7 bases, leaving 15 bases between the germline ends. Germline lookup yields CDR1 SGHDT and CDR2 YYEEEE. The CDR3 coding sequence is TGTGCCAGCAGCCCCGGGACACGGGCGAACATTCAGTACTTC. This translates into CASSPGTRANIQYF.

This chain's CDR3 is CASSPMGLAGNTGELFF. CDR3 nucleotides: TGTGCCAGCTCACCAATGGGACTAGCGGGTAACACCGGGGAGCTGTTTTTT. This chain links TRBV18 with TRBJ2-2; 12 bases fit TRBD2. V lost 2 bases and J lost 2; bases outside the gene matches: 3. CDR3 length equals 17 residues. Looked up from germline, CDR1 is KGHSH and CDR2 is LQKENI.

The chain couples TRBV19 to TRBJ2-1; 7 bases are shared with TRBD2. The CDR3 consists of 14 residues. Germline lookup yields CDR1 LNHDA and CDR2 SQIVND (reference sequence). Unmatched junction bases numbered 5, after V lost 3 bases and J lost 6 bases. CDR3 residues: CASSMLAAFNEQFF. The DNA for the CDR3 is TGTGCCAGTAGTATGCTAGCGGCCTTCAATGAGCAGTTCTTC. The variable domain in full, completed from reference TRBV19 and TRBJ2-1, reads DGGITQSPKYLFRKEGQNVTLSCEQNLNHDAMYWYRQDPGQGLRLIYYSQIVNDFQKGDIAEGYSVSREKKESFPLTVTSAQKNPTAFYLCASSMLAAFNEQFFGPGTRLTVL.